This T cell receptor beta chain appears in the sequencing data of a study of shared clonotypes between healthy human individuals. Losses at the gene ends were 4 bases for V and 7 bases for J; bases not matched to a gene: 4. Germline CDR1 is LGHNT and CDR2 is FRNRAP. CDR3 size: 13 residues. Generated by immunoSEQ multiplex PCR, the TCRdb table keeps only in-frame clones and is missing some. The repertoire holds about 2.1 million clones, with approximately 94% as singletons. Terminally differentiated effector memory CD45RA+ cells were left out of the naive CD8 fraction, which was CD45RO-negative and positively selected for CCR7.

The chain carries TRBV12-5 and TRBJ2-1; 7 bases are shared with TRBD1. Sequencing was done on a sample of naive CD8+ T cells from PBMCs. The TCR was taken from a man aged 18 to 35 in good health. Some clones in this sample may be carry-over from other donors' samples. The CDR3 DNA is TGTGCTAGTGGTTGGCACAGGGGTAATGAGCAGTTCTTC. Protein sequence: CASGWHRGNEQFF.